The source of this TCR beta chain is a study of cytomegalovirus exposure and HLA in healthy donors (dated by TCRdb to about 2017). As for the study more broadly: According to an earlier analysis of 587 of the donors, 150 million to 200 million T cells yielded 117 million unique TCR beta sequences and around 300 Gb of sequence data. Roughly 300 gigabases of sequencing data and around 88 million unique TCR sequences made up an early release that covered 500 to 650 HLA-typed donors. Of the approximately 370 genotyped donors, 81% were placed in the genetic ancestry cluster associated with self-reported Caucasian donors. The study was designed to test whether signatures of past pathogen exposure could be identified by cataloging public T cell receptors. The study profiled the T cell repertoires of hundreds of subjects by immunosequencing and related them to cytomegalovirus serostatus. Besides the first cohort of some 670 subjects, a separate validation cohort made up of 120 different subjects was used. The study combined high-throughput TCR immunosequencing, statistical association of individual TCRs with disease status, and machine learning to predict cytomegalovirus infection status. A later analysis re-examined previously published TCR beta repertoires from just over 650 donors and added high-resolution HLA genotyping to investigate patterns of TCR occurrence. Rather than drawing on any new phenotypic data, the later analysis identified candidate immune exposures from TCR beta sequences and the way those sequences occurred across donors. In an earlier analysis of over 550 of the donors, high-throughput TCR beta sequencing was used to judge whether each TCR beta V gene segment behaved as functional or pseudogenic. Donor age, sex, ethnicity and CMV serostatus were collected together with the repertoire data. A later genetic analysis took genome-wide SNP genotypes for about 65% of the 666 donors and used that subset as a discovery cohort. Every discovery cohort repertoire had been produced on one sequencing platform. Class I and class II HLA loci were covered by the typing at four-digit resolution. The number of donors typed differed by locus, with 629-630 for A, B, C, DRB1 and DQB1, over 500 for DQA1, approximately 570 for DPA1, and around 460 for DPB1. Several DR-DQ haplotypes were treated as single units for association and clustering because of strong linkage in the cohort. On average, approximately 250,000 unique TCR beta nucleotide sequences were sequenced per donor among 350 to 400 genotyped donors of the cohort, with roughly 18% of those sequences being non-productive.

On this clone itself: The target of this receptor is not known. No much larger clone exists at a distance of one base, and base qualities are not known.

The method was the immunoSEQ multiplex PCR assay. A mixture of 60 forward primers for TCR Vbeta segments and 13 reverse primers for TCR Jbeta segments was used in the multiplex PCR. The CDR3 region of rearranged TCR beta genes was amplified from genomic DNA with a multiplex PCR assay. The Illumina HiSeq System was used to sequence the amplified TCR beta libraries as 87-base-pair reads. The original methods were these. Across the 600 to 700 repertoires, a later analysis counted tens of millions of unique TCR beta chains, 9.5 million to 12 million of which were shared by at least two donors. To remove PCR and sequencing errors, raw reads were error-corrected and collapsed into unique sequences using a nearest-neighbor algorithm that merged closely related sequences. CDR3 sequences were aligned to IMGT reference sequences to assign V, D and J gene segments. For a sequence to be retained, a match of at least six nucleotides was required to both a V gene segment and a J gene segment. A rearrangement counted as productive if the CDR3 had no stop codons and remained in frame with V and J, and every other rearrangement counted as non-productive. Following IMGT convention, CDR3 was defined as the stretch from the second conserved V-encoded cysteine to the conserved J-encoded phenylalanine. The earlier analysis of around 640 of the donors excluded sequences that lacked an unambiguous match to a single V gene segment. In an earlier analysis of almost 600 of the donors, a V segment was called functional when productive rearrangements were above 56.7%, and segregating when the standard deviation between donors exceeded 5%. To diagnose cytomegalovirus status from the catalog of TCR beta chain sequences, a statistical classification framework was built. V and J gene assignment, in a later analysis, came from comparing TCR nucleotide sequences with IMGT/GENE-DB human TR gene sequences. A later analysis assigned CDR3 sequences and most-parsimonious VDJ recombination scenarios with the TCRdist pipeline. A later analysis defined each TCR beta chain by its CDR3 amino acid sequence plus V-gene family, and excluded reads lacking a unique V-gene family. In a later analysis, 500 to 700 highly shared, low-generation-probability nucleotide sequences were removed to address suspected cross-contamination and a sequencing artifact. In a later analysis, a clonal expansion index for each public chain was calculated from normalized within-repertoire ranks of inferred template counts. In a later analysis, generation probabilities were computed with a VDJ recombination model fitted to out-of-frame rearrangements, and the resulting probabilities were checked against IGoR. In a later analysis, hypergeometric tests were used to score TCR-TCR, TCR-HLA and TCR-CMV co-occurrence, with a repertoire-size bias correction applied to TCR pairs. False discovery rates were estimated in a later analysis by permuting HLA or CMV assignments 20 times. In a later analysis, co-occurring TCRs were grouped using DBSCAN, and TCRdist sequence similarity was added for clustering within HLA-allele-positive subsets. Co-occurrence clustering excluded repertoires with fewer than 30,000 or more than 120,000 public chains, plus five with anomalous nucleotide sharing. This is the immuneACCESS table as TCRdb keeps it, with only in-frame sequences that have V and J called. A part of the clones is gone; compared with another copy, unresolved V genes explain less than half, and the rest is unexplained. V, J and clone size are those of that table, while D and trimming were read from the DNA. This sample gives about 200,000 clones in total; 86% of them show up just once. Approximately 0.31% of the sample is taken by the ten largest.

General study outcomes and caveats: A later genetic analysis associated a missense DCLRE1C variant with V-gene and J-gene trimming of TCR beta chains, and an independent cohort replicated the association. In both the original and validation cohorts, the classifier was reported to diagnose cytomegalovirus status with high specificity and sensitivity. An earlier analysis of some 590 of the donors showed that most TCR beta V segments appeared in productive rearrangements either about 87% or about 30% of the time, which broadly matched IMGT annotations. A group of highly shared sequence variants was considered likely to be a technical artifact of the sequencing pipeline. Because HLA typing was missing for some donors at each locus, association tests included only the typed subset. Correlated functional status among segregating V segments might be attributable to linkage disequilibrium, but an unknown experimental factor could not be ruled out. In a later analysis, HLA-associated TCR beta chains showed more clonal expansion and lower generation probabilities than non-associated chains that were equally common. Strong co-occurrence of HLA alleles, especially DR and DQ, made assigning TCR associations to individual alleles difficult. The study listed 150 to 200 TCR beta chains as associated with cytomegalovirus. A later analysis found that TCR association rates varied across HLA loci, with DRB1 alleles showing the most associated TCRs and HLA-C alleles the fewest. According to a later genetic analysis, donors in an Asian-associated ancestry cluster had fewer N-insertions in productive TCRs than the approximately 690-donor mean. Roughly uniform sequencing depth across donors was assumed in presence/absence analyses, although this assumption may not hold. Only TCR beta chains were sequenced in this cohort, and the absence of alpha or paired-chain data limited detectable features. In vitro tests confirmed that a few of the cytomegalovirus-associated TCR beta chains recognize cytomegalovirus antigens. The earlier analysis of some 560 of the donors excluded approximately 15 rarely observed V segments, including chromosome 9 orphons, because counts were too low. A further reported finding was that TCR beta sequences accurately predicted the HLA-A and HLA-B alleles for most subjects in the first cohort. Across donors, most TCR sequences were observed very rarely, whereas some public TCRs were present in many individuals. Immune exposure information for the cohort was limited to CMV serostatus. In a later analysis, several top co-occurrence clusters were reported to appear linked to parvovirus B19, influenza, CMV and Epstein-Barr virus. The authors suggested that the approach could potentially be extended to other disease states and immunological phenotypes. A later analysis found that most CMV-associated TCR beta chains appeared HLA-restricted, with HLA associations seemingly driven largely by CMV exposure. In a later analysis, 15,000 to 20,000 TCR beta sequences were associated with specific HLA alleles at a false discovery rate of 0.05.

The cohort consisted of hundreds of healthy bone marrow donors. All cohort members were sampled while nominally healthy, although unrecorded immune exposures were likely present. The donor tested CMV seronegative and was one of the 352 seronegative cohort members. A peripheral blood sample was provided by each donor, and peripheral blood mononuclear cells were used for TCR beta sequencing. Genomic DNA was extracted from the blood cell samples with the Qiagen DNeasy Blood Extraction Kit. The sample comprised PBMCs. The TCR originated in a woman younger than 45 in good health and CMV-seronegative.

The nucleotides are TGTGCCAGTAGTATAGGGGACAGGGTCTACGAGCAGTACTTC. It is translated as CASSIGDRVYEQYF. Recombination joined TRBV19 with TRBJ2-7, with 9 bases matching TRBD1. V trim: 1 base; J trim: 3 bases; unmatched bases: 1. CDR1 and CDR2 are read off the germline V gene (reference sequence) as LNHDA and SQIVND. From cysteine to phenylalanine, the CDR3 is 14 amino acids long. The CDR3 DNA has 42 bases and is translated from base 1.